This T cell receptor beta chain came from a study of blood T cell repertoires in COVID-19 (dated by TCRdb to about 2020). In the study overall: Collaborator samples came from the United States, Italy and Spain and covered acute and convalescent phases of COVID-19. A de-identified subject ID, COVID-19 status, age in years and sex were almost always included in the sample metadata. The dataset comprised deeply sampled blood TCRbeta repertoires from subjects exposed to, actively infected with, or recovered from COVID-19. The material from the prospective study consisted of cDNA or gDNA derived from T cells, B-cell-depleted T cells, or PBMCs. The repertoires were released in a freely available public database meant as a resource for research on the immune response to SARS-CoV-2. Where available, HLA class I and class II types were obtained from metadata supplied by the sample provider rather than from assay-based typing. Samples came from the ongoing ImmuneRACE study (first 160 participants) plus 1,254 subjects from 6 global collaborators. The paper as a whole reports these results and caveats: Clinical and demographic metadata were provided uncurated, with the amount varying by source and participant.

TCRbeta CDR3 regions were amplified from genomic DNA by means of the immunoSEQ Assay, a bias-controlled multiplex PCR. In the source study's methods: Within the assay, amplification of reference gene primers was used to estimate how many nucleated cells each sample contained. Sequence reads were collapsed and filtered to measure the absolute abundance of every unique TCRbeta CDR3 rearrangement. For each sample, productive Simpson clonality was calculated as the square root of Simpson's diversity index across productive rearrangements. TCRdb re-hosts the immuneACCESS table, in-frame sequences only. Its copies lack some clones; in the studies checked, an unresolved V gene accounts for under half of them, and the cause for the rest is not known. V and J calls and clone size are given by that table; D and trimming were obtained from the DNA. This sample lists nearly 250,000 clones; around 86% were detected once. 5.5% to 6.5% of the sample comes from the top ten.

In regard to this clone: The specificity of this receptor is unknown. No much larger clonotype is one base removed from it; base qualities were not supplied.

At one collaborating source in Seattle, patients were enrolled during active infection and were followed longitudinally through the course of disease. Collaborating institutions collected whole blood in K2EDTA tubes following their own protocols. For TCRbeta analysis, collaborator samples were shipped as frozen whole blood, as isolated PBMCs, or as DNA extracted from either sample type. Sample: peripheral blood. The origin of this receptor is a woman at least 80 years old with COVID-19, enrolled during active disease.

Read as DNA, the sequence is TGTGCCAGTAGAACGGCCAGTTCCCTGAGGGATGAGCAGTTCTTC. Translated, this gives CASRTASSLRDEQFF. The rearrangement combines TRBV19 with TRBJ2-1, and perhaps TRBD2 as D gene, on 5 matching bases. From the cysteine through the phenylalanine, the CDR3 covers 15 amino acids. The DNA shown is the 45-base CDR3, in frame from base 1. V was cut back by 6 bases and J by 8 bases, leaving a gap of 20 bases between them. The germline V gene (reference sequence) sets CDR1 to LNHDA and CDR2 to SQIVND.